This T cell receptor beta chain was observed in a study of blood T cell repertoires in COVID-19. Turning to the study itself: COVID-19 samples from acute and convalescent phases originated in the United States, Italy and Spain.

The V gene lost 7 bases and the J gene lost 5 bases, with 20 bases spanning the gap. CDR3 size: 14 residues. Germline V gives CDR1 SQVTM, CDR2 ANQGSEA. Original data processing: The assay estimated nucleated cells by amplifying reference gene primers. The assay was immunoSEQ multiplex PCR, and TCRdb's table has in-frame clones only and misses some. V and J calls and clone size are as listed in that table; D and trimming were resolved from the DNA. The data contain some 260,000 clones, 88% of them seen just once; the ten biggest clones take up more than 0.55%. The origin of this receptor is a human donor in a cohort sampled during active COVID-19. Sequenced: peripheral blood. The chain has TRBV29-1 and TRBJ1-1; D is perhaps TRBD1 (5 bases). CDR3 nucleotides: TGCAGCGGCGTCTCGGGGGTCCGAGGGACTGAAGCTTTCTTT. Translation: CSGVSGVRGTEAFF. Full variable domain (missing parts from reference TRBV29-1 and TRBJ1-1): SAVISQKPSRDICQRGTSLTIQCQVDSQVTMMFWYRQQPGQSLTLIATANQGSEATYESGFVIDKFPISRPNLTFSTLTVSNMSPEDSSIYLCSGVSGVRGTEAFFGQGTRLTVV.